This TCR beta chain comes out of a study of identifying expanded T cells in peripheral blood. Generated by immunoSEQ multiplex PCR, the TCRdb table keeps only in-frame clones and is missing some. The sample lists some 77,000 clones; about 88% were seen once. This clonotype originated in a person aged 18 to 70 in good health. Sequenced material: blood.

The CDR3 sequence is CASSPGWGSADTQYF. As DNA, the CDR3 is TGCGCCAGCAGCCCGGGATGGGGGAGTGCAGATACGCAGTATTTT. The V call is TRBV4-3, the J call TRBJ2-3; the D gene could be TRBD1 or TRBD2 (5 bases each). The CDR3 has 15 amino acids. Trimming shortened V by 4 bases and J by 4 bases, and 15 bases separated the two germline ends. Per the germline V gene, CDR1 is LGHNA and CDR2 is YSLEER.